The 7 T cell receptor beta chains given below trace back to one sample, sequenced in a study of untreated major depressive disorder. Findings of the study overall: TRBV05-01 (Vbeta 5.1) usage was higher in CD4+ T cells of depressed patients than controls.

Data came from immunoSEQ multiplex PCR; TCRdb stores just in-frame clones and leaves some out. Of about 19,000 clones in the sample, 80% to 95% were seen once. No antigens are known for them. Sequences were obtained from CD4+ T cells from PBMCs. The receptors originated from a woman aged 40 to 50 with major depressive disorder.

A single count supports this clone. The chain couples TRBV25-1 to TRBJ2-5, with TRBD2 as a possible D gene (5 bases). The CDR3 has 11 amino acids. CDR1 is MGHDK, CDR2 SYGVNS, per germline. Deletions cut 6 bases from V and 11 bases from J, with 13 bases between. The CDR3 nucleotides read TGTGCCAGCAGGGCTTGGGGAGCTCAGTACTTC. Residues: CASRAWGAQYF.

The rearrangement uses TRBV6-5 and TRBJ1-1, with D possibly TRBD1 on 6 matching bases. The ends were cut back, 2 bases at V and 4 bases at J, with 11 bases in the middle. The CDR3 runs to 14 residues. Germline lookup yields CDR1 MNHEY and CDR2 SVGAGI. CDR3 sequence (DNA): TGTGCCAGCAGTTACCGGGGGGCCGGCACTGAAGCTTTCTTT. It codes for CASSYRGAGTEAFF.

The chain carries TRBV10-3 and TRBJ1-1; D might be TRBD1 (5 bases). The germline V and J ends were trimmed by 5 bases and 3 bases, with 16 bases remaining between them. This CDR3 has 15 residues. Germline loops: CDR1 ENHRY, CDR2 SYGVKD. This chain's CDR3 is CAISQGWGVYTEAFF. CDR3 bases: TGTGCCATCAGTCAGGGATGGGGTGTGTACACTGAAGCTTTCTTT.

This clone has a single count. The chain is built from TRBV30 and TRBJ1-6, with a possible D match to TRBD1 (6 bases). The CDR3 length is 16 residues. The germline CDR1 and CDR2 sequences are GTSNPN and SVGIG (reference sequence). V lost 1 base and J lost 4, with 14 bases in between. The CDR3 loop reads CAWSEQGRGYNSPLHF. DNA for the CDR3: TGTGCCTGGAGTGAACAGGGAAGGGGTTATAATTCACCCCTCCACTTT.

CDR3 sequence (DNA): TGTGCCAGCAGCGTGCGAGCAAGCTCCTACGAGCAGTACTTC. It codes for CASSVRASSYEQYF. This chain uses TRBV9 with TRBJ2-7; D uncertain. The V and J ends lost 2 bases and 0 bases respectively, with 9 bases between them. Germline lookup yields CDR1 SGDLS and CDR2 YYNGEE. This CDR3 is 14 amino acids long.

The chain combines TRBV4-3 with TRBJ1-4, with D perhaps TRBD1 (5 bases). CDR3 length: 15 amino acids. CDR1 and CDR2 (germline): LGHNA, YSLEER. V lost 3 bases and J 2 bases, leaving 10 bases between the germline ends. CDR3 sequence reads: CASSHRQGTNEKLFF. The CDR3 DNA follows: TGCGCCAGCAGCCACCGGCAGGGCACTAATGAAAAACTGTTTTTT.

The rearrangement uses TRBV7-3 and TRBJ2-1, with D perhaps being TRBD1 or TRBD2 (5 bases each). Germline V gene sequence: CDR1 SGHTA, CDR2 FQGTGA. CDR3 length: 14 amino acids. Trimming took off 5 bases at V and 7 bases at J, with 15 bases between the two ends. The CDR3 nucleotides read TGTGCCAGCAGCCCCGGGGCGGGTGCTAATGAGCAGTTCTTC. It yields the protein CASSPGAGANEQFF.